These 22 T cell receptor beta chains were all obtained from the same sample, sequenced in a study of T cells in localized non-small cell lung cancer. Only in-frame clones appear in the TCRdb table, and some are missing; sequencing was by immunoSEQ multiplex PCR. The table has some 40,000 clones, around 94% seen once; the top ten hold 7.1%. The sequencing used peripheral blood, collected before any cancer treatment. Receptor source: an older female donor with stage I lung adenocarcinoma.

CDR3 loop: CASRQRQGGTEAFF. The CDR3 coding sequence is TGTGCCAGCAGACAGAGGCAGGGTGGGACTGAAGCTTTCTTT. The chain uses TRBV6-6 and TRBJ1-1, with D possibly TRBD1 on 5 matching bases. Trimming removed 6 bases from V and 5 bases from J, with 16 bases in between. Germline V lookup: CDR1 MNHNY, CDR2 SVGAGI (reference sequence). This CDR3 is 14 amino acids long.

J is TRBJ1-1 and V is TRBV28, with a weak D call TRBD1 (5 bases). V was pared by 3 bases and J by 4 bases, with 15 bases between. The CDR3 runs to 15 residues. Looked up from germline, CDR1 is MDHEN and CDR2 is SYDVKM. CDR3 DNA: TGTGCCAGCAGTTTGGGGGGGACTGGGGGCACTGAAGCTTTCTTT. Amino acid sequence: CASSLGGTGGTEAFF.

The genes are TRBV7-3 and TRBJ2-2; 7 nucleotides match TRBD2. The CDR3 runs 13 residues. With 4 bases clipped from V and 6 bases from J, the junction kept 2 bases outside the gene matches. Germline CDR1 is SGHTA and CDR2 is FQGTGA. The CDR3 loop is CASSSGGPGELFF. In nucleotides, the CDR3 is TGTGCCAGCAGCTCGGGGGGTCCCGGGGAGCTGTTTTTT.

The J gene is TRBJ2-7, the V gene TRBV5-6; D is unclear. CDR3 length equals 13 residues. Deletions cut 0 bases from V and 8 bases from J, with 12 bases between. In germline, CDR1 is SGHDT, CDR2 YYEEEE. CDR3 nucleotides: TGTGCCAGCAGCTTGGCTGGGCGGCTCCAGCAGTACGTC. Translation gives CASSLAGRLQQYV.

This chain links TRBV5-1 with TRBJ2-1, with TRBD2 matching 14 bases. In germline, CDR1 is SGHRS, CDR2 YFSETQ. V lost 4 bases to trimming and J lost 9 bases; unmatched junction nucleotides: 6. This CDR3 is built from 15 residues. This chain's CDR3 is CASSQTSGGVSEQFF. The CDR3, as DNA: TGCGCCAGCAGCCAGACTAGCGGGGGGGTTAGTGAGCAGTTCTTC.

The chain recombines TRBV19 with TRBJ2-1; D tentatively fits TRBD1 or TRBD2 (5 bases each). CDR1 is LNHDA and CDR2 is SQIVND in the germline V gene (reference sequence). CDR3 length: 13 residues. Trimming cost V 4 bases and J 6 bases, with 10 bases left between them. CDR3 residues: CASSTGAPNEQFF. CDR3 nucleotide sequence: TGTGCCAGTAGTACCGGGGCCCCCAATGAGCAGTTCTTC.

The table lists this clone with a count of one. The CDR3 is CASSLTGGANQETQYF. The CDR3 DNA follows: TGTGCCAGCAGCTTAACCGGTGGGGCTAACCAAGAGACCCAGTACTTC. The rearrangement uses TRBV7-3 and TRBJ2-5, with a possible D match to TRBD1 (5 bases). Germline V lookup: CDR1 SGHTA, CDR2 FQGTGA. This CDR3 is built from 16 residues. Between the trimmed V and J ends, which lost 0 bases and 0 bases, there was a span of 11 bases. The complete variable domain, with remaining parts taken from reference TRBV7-3 and TRBJ2-5, reads GAGVSQTPSNKVTEKGKYVELRCDPISGHTALYWYRQSLGQGPEFLIYFQGTGAADDSGLPNDRFFAVRPEGSVSTLKIQRTERGDSAVYLCASSLTGGANQETQYFGPGTRLLVL.

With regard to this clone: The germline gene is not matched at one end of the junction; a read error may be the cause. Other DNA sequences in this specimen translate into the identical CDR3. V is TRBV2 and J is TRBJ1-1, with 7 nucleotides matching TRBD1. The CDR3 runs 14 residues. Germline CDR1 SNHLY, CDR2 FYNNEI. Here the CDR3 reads CASSGGQYVRGAFF. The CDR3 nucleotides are TGTGCCAGCAGTGGGGGACAGTACGTTCGGGGAGCTTTTTTT.

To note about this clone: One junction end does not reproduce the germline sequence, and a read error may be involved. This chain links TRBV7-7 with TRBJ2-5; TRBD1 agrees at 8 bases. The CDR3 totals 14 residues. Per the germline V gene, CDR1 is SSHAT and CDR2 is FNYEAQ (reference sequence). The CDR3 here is CASSAGTGRETQYF. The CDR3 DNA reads TGTGCTAGCAGCGCGGGGACAGGCCGGGAGACCCAGTACTTC.

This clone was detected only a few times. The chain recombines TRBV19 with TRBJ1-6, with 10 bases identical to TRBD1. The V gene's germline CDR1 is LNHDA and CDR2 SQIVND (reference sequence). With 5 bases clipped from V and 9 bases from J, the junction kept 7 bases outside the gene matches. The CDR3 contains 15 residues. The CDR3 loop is CASSPRTGGVSPLHF. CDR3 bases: TGTGCCAGTAGTCCGCGGACAGGGGGAGTTTCACCCCTCCACTTT.

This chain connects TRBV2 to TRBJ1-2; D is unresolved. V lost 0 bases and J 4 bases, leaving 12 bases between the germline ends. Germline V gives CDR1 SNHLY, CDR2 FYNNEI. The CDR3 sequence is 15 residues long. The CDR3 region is CASSEALRHSYGYTF. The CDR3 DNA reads TGTGCCAGCAGTGAAGCGCTTCGGCATTCCTATGGCTACACCTTC.

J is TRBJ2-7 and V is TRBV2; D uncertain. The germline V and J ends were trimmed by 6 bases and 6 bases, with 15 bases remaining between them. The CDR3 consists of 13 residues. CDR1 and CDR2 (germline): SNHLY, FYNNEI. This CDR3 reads CASSRTAWVEQYV. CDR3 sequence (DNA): TGTGCCAGCAGCCGGACGGCGTGGGTCGAGCAGTACGTC.

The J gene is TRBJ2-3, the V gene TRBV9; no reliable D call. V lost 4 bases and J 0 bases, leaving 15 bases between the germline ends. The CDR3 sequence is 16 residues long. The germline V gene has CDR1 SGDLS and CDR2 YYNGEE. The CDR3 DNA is TGTGCCAGCAGCCCCCCGTGGGTATCTAGCACAGATACGCAGTATTTT. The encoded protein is CASSPPWVSSTDTQYF. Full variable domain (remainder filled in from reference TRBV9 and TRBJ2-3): DSGVTQTPKHLITATGQRVTLRCSPRSGDLSVYWYQQSLDQGLQFLIQYYNGEERAKGNILERFSAQQFPDLHSELNLSSLELGDSALYFCASSPPWVSSTDTQYFGPGTRLTVL.

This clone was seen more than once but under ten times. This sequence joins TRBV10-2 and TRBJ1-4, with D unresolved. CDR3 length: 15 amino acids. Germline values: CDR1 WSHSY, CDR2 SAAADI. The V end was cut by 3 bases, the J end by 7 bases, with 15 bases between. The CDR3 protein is CASSDNGEISEKLFF. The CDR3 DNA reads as TGCGCCAGCAGTGATAATGGGGAAATTTCTGAAAAACTGTTTTTT.

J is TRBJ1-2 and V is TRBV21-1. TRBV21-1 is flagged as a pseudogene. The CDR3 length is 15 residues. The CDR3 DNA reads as TGTGCCAGCAGCCACCACCGTACAGCGAGCTATGGCTACACCTTC. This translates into CASSHHRTASYGYTF.

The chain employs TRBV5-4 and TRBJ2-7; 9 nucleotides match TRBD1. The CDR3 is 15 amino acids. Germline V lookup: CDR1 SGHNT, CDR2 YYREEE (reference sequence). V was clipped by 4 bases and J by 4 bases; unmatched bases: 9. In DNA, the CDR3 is TGTGCCAGCAGCCAGGGACAGGGAGAGGGGTACGAGCAGTACGTC. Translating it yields CASSQGQGEGYEQYV.

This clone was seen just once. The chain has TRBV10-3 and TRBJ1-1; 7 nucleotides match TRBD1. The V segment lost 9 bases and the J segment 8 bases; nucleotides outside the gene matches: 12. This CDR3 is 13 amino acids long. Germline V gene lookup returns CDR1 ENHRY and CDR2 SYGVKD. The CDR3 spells CAIRTGPGGEAFF. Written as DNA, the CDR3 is TGTGCCATACGGACAGGCCCGGGAGGAGAAGCTTTCTTT.

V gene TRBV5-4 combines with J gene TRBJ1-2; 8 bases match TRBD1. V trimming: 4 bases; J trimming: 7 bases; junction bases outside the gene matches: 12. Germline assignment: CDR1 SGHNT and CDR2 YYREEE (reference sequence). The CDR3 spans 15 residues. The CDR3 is CASSLAQGAGRGYTF. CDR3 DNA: TGTGCCAGCAGCCTCGCTCAGGGGGCTGGGCGTGGCTACACCTTC.

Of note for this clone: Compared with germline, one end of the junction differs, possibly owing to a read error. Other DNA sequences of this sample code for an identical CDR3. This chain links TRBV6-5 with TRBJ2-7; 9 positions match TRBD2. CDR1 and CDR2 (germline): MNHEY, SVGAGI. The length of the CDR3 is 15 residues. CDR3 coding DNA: TGCGCCAGCAGTTACCAGGCGGGGGGGCCTTACGAGCAGTACTTC. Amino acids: CASSYQAGGPYEQYF.

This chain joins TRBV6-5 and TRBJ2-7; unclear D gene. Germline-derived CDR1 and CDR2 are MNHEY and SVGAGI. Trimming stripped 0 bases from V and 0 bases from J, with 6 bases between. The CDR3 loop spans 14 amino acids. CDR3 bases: TGTGCCAGCAGTTACTCGCAATCCTCCTACGAGCAGTACTTC. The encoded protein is CASSYSQSSYEQYF.

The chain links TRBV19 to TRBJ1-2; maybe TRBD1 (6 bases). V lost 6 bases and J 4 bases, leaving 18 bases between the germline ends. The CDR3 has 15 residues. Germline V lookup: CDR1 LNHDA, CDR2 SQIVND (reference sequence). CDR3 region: CASRDAPTGPYGYTF. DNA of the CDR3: TGTGCCAGTAGAGATGCCCCCACAGGGCCCTATGGCTACACCTTC.

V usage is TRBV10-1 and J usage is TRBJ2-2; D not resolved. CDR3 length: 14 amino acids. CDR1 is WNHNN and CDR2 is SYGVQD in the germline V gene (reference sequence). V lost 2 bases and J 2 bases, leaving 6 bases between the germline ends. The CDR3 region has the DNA TGCGCCAGCAGTGAGAACCTAAACACCGGGGAGCTGTTTTTT. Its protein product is CASSENLNTGELFF.